The 9 T cell receptor beta chains presented below share a single source sample, sequenced in a study of identical twins. TCRdb reprocessed the 5' RACE reads via MiXCR and lists one record per CDR3 protein. In the table there are about 500,000 distinct CDR3 sequences, about 13% of which are singletons. The sample also formed part of further work on yellow fever vaccine responses in identical twins.

The sequenced sample was CD4+ T cells sorted from blood. These receptors all come from a woman in her late teens or twenties in good health.

The chain combines TRBV28 with TRBJ1-1, with TRBD1 matching 12 bases. After removal of 4 bases from V and 5 bases from J, the junction contained 5 bases not matched to a gene. The V gene's germline CDR1 is MDHEN and CDR2 SYDVKM. This CDR3 comprises 15 residues. In DNA form, the CDR3 reads TGTGCCAGCAGTTATGGGACAGGGGGCAATACTGAAGCTTTCTTT. Residues: CASSYGTGGNTEAFF.

The chain uses TRBV7-2 and TRBJ2-1, with 7 nucleotides matching TRBD2. V shed 0 bases, J shed 2 bases, and the junction held 7 bases outside the gene matches. Germline V CDR1 and CDR2: SGHTA, FQGNSA. The CDR3 contains 17 residues. The CDR3: CASSLALSGTPYNEQFF. CDR3 nucleotides: TGTGCCAGCAGCTTAGCCCTGAGCGGGACTCCCTACAATGAGCAGTTCTTC.

The chain couples TRBV10-3 to TRBJ1-2; D possibly corresponds to TRBD1 (5 bases). Germline V gene lookup returns CDR1 ENHRY and CDR2 SYGVKD. V lost 3 bases to trimming and J lost 0 bases, with 11 bases between them. The CDR3 consists of 15 residues. Here the CDR3 reads CAISEEGKANYGYTF. For the CDR3, the DNA is TGTGCCATCAGTGAAGAGGGGAAAGCTAACTATGGCTACACCTTC.

This clonotype came up a few times. J is TRBJ2-1 and V is TRBV6-1; either TRBD1 or TRBD2 may fit D (6 bases each). The V gene lost 7 bases and the J gene lost 2 bases, with 15 bases spanning the gap. The CDR3 length is 15 residues. Germline V CDR1 and CDR2: MNHNS, SASEGT. The CDR3 DNA reads as TGTGCCAGCAACCCCGGGGGCGGTCCCTACAATGAGCAGTTCTTC. The encoded protein is CASNPGGGPYNEQFF.

V and J are TRBV11-2 and TRBJ2-2; 7 bases are shared with TRBD2. The V segment lost 5 bases and the J segment 1 base; nucleotides outside the gene matches: 16. This CDR3 comprises 19 residues. CDR1 is SGHAT and CDR2 is FQNNGV in the germline V gene. In nucleotides, the CDR3 is TGTGCCAGCAGCAATGGGGCGGGAGCGACGAGAATGAACACCGGGGAGCTGTTTTTT. It yields the protein CASSNGAGATRMNTGELFF.

This chain connects TRBV7-8 to TRBJ1-2; TRBD1 is a possible D gene (6 bases). Germline CDR1 is SGHVS and CDR2 is FQNEAQ. The CDR3 length is 15 residues. V was trimmed by 1 base and J by 2 bases, leaving 11 bases between them. The CDR3 sequence is CASSLGAGANYGYTF. CDR3 DNA sequence: TGTGCCAGCAGCTTAGGCGCGGGGGCAAACTATGGCTACACCTTC.

The table lists this clonotype with a few counts. The chain uses TRBV18 and TRBJ2-7; 8 nucleotides match TRBD1. The V and J ends lost 3 bases and 3 bases, in that order; junction bases with no gene match: 7. Germline CDR1 KGHSH, CDR2 LQKENI. The CDR3 sequence is 15 residues long. The DNA of the CDR3 is TGTGCCAGCTCACCCAATCAGGGGGCGTTCTACGAGCAGTACTTC. As protein: CASSPNQGAFYEQYF.

J is TRBJ2-7 and V is TRBV20-1, with 15 bases that match TRBD2. Germline V CDR1 and CDR2: DFQATT, SNEGSKA (reference sequence). Germline trimming cut 6 bases from V and 2 bases from J; bases unmatched to any gene: 8. The CDR3 runs to 16 residues. In DNA, the CDR3 is TGCAGTGCCACCGGACTAGCGGGAGGGGTGGCCTACGAGCAGTACTTC. Protein: CSATGLAGGVAYEQYF.

This clonotype was counted between two and nine times. The chain has TRBV5-1 and TRBJ1-2; D gene unclear. Germline V gene lookup returns CDR1 SGHRS and CDR2 YFSETQ. The CDR3 consists of 15 residues. V was cut by 0 bases and J by 7 bases, with 16 bases left in between. CDR3 in DNA: TGCGCCAGCAGCTTGGATGGAGGGATGGTTCTTGGCTACACCTTC. It translates to CASSLDGGMVLGYTF. The full variable domain, with the rest looked up from reference TRBV5-1 and TRBJ1-2, is KAGVTQTPRYLIKTRGQQVTLSCSPISGHRSVSWYQQTPGQGLQFLFEYFSETQRNKGNFPGRFSGRQFSNSRSEMNVSTLELGDSALYLCASSLDGGMVLGYTFGSGTRLTVV.